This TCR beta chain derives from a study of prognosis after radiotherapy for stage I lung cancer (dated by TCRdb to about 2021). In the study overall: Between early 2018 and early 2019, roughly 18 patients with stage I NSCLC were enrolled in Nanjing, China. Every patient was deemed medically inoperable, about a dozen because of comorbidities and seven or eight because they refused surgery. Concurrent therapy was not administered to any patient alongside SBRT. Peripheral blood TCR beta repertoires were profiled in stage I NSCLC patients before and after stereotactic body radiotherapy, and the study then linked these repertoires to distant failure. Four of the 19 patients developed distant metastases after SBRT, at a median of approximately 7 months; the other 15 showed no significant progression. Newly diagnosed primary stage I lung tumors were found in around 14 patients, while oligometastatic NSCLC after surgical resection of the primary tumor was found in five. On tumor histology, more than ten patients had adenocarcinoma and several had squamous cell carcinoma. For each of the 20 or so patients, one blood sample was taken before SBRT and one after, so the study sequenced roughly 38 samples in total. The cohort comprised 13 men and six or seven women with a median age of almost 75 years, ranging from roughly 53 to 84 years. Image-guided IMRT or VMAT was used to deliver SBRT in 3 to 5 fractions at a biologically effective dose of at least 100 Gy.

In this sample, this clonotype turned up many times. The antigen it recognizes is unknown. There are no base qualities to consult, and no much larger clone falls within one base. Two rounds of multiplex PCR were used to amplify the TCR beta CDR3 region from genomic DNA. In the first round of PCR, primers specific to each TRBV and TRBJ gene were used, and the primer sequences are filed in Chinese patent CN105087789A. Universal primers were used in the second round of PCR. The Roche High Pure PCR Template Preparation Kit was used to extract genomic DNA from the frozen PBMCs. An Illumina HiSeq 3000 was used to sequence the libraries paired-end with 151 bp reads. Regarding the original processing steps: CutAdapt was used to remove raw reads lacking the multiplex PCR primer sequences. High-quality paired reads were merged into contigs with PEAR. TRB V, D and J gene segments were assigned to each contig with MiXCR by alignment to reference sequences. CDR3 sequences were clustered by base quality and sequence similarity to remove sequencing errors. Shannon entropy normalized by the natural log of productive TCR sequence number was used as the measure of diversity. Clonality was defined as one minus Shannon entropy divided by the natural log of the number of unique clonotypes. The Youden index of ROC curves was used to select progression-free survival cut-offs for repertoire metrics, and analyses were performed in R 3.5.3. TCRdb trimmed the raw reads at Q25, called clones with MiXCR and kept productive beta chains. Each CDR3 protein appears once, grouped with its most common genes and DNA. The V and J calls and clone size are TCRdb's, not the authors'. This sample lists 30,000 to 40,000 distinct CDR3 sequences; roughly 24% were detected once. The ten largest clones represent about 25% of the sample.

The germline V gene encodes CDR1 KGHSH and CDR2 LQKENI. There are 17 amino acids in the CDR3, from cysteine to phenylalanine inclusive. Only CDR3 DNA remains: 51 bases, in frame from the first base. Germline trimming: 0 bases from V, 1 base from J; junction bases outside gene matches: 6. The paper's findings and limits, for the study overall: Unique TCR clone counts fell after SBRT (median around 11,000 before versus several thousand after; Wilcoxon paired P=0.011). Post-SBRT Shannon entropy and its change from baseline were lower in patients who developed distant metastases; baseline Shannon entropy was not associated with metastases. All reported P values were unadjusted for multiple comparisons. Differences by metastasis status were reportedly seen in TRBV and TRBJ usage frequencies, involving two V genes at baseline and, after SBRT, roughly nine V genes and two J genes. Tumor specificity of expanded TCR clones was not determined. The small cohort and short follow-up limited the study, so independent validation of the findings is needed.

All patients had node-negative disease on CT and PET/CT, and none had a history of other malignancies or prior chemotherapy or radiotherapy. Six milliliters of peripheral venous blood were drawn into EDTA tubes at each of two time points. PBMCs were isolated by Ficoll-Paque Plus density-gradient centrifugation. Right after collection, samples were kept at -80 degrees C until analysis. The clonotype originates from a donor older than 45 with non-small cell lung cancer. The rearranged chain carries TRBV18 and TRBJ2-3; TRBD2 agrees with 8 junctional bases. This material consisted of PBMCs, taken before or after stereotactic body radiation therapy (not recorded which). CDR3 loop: CASSPPGGGSRTDTQYF. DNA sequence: TGTGCCAGCTCACCACCGGGCGGGGGGTCTCGCACAGATACGCAGTATTTT.